This T cell receptor (beta chain) derives from a study of Japanese encephalitis immunity and Zika vaccine responses (dated by TCRdb to the early 2020s). Study-level background: The included participants were given three 5.0 ug doses of alum-adjuvanted ZPIV at weeks 0, 4 and 28. For stimulations, either ZIKV structural-protein peptide pools divided into flavivirus-conserved and non-conserved sets or JEV or YFV peptides matching the pre-vaccination were used. More than 10 participants were given two doses of JEV vaccine (IXIARO) 28 days apart, two to three months before the first ZPIV dose. A handful of representative participants from each pre-vaccination group were selected for TCR sequencing, using samples from week 0 (after pre-vaccination and before ZPIV) and week 52. TCR repertoires from three flavivirus-naive individuals were also analyzed at weeks 2, 6 and 52 after the start of ZPIV vaccination. The study tested whether prior Japanese encephalitis virus (JEV) or yellow fever virus (YFV) vaccination shaped CD4 T cell responses to the Zika vaccine. The ZIKV peptides, 15-mers that overlapped by 11 residues, were chosen for containing NetMHCpan/NetMHCII-predicted epitopes with affinity below 50 nM. Before ZPIV, twelve participants got a single dose of YFV vaccine (YF-VAX), while ten or so participants were flavivirus-naive.

Libraries came from 5' RACE. Before sequencing, TCRbeta libraries were pooled in proportion to the sorted cell numbers of each library. Total RNA was extracted from the sorted cells with RNAzol RT, and cDNA was synthesized using an oligo(dT) primer and a template-switching oligo. The TCRbeta V-CDR3-J region was PCR-amplified with Kapa HiFi using a SMARTer oligo primer and a TCRbeta constant-region primer. Illumina adaptors and sample-specific index barcodes were added in a second PCR, with HighPrep bead cleanup and a Bioanalyzer check confirming a band of roughly 650 bp. Libraries were sequenced on an Illumina MiSeq with 2x151 bp paired-end reads. The authors' analysis ran thus. An in-house Java program demultiplexed the reads, while MiXCR assigned TCRbeta annotations and counted clonotypes. Repertoire overlap was measured with Morisita-Horn indices from the R package vegan, along with UPGMA clustering and Circos plots of recurring clonotypes. Shannon diversity and richness were normalized to the highest possible value given the input cell numbers, yielding values from 0 to 1. CDR3beta sequences were aligned with MUSCLE, distances were computed with SeqinR, and multidimensional scaling was plotted in R. TCRdb trimmed the raw reads at Q25, called clones with MiXCR and kept productive beta chains. Records with the same CDR3 protein are collapsed into one entry carrying the most frequent genes and DNA. TCRdb assigned the V and J calls; the authors' analysis was not used. The sample table contains about 140 distinct CDR3 sequences; only one count was recorded for approximately 2% of them. 30% to 40% of the sample comes from the top ten.

PBMCs were labeled with CellTrace CFSE and cultured for 6 to 7 days in RPMI with 8% human serum plus peptide pools at around 0.9 ug/mL each. Unfixed proliferating CD4 T cells were sorted on a BD FACSAria as live CD56-CD19-CD16-CD3+CD4+ CFSE-low cells. The enrolled adults were healthy and tested seronegative for ZIKV, JEV, YFV, DENV and WNV on microneutralization screening. The samples were taken from a phase 1, double-blinded, randomized, placebo-controlled trial testing an alum-adjuvanted Zika purified-inactivated virus (ZPIV) vaccine. Peripheral blood mononuclear cells were isolated by standard procedure and were kept frozen in liquid nitrogen until use. This clonotype counts as large (0.1 to 1%). No much larger clone is present one base from it, and per-base qualities are unavailable. General conclusions and limits of the study: The samples grouped by participant and showed no similarity across individuals, which suggests that no public TCRs were detected. Compared with YFV-pre-vaccinated donors, JEV-pre-vaccinated donors had higher repertoire similarity across time-points and stimulations, indicating that more clonotypes were common to ZIKV and JEV stimulation. After ZPIV, repertoire richness of CD4 T cells responding to conserved ZIKV epitopes significantly decreased in JEV-pre-vaccinated donors. The individual peptides behind the cross-reactive responses were not identified because limits on sample size made peptide-pool deconvolution impossible. Only a subset of trial participants with three doses and adequate samples was analyzed, not the entire vaccinated cohort. Only a few individuals showed CD8 T cell responses to the ZIKV peptide pools, and those responses were of very low magnitude.

The CDR3 goes from the cysteine to the phenylalanine over 12 residues. Left in the record is the CDR3 DNA by itself, 36 bases read in frame from the first base. At the junction V is shortened by 7 bases and J by 7 bases, with 13 bases in between. The clonotype was recovered from an adult man who received an inactivated Zika virus vaccine. The sequence joins TRBV12-3 or TRBV12-4 to TRBJ2-5; the best D guess is TRBD1, with 6 bases matching. The sample was antigen-activated CD4+ T cells from blood, cultured, taken during a Zika inactivated vaccine study. The DNA sequence is TGTGCCAGCACTCGGGACACCGGGACCCAGTACTTC. It translates as CASTRDTGTQYF.